This T cell receptor beta chain stems from a study of STAT5B mutations in CD4+ large granular lymphocyte leukemia. Study conclusions and caveats: Without HLA matching, higher CD4+ than CD8+ T-LGLL clonality could reflect small sample size. Without putative leukemic clones, patient CD4-sorted repertoires remained more clonal than healthy CD4+ repertoires.

CDR1 SGHDN and CDR2 FVKESK come from the germline V gene. This CDR3 is built from 16 residues. The germline V and J ends were trimmed by 0 bases and 0 bases, with 9 bases remaining between them. A single count supports this clone. Its antigen is still unknown. TCRdb keeps only in-frame clones here, not all; method: immunoSEQ multiplex PCR. The table records over 20,000 clones, about 86% of them present only once. The chain joins TRBV14 to TRBJ2-1; tentative D call: TRBD2 (5 bases). Material for sequencing was CD4+ T cells from blood buffy coats. The source is a human donor in good health. This CDR3 is CASSQERAASYNEQFF. CDR3 DNA: TGTGCCAGCAGCCAAGAACGAGCGGCCTCCTACAATGAGCAGTTCTTC.